This is a list of T cell receptor beta chains from one sample in a study of Ad26.COV2.S vaccination and SARS-CoV-2 variants. Data came from immunoSEQ multiplex PCR; TCRdb stores just in-frame clones and leaves some out. Of some 480,000 clones in the sample, 70% to 90% were seen once. Sequencing was performed on peripheral blood, taken in a trial of Ad26.COV2.S vaccine versus placebo. The receptors shown here come from a person between 18 and 65 years old who received the Ad26.COV2.S COVID-19 vaccine or a placebo. Each CDR3 is given with its conserved first and last residue. Fields, in order: clone size, J gene, D gene, V gene, CDR3 DNA, CDR3 protein. A D gene is named only where the DNA matches it firmly. Some rows mark clone size as missing; the rest say once, few, many or name a class of expanded clone.

abundance: -; j_gene: TRBJ2-1; d_gene: TRBD1; v_gene: TRBV7-3; CDR3nt: TGTGCCAGCAGCCGAGATACAGGGGTCTACAATGAGCAGTTCTTC; CDR3aa: CASSRDTGVYNEQFF
abundance: once; j_gene: TRBJ2-3; d_gene: TRBD2; v_gene: TRBV7-2; CDR3nt: TGTGCCAGCAGCCCATTGCCGGGACTAGCGGGGCAGTATTTT; CDR3aa: CASSPLPGLAGQYF
abundance: -; j_gene: TRBJ2-7; d_gene: -; v_gene: TRBV7-8; CDR3nt: TGTGCCAGCAGCATTAGACAGAGCTTAACCTACGAGCAGTACTTC; CDR3aa: CASSIRQSLTYEQYF
abundance: -; j_gene: TRBJ2-7; d_gene: -; v_gene: TRBV14; CDR3nt: TGTGCCAGCAGCTTACAGGTTGGCGAGCAGTACTTC; CDR3aa: CASSLQVGEQYF
abundance: -; j_gene: TRBJ2-5; d_gene: -; v_gene: TRBV5-4; CDR3nt: TGTGCCAGCAGTCCCGATAGCGGCGGGTGGGAGACCCAGTACTTC; CDR3aa: CASSPDSGGWETQYF
abundance: -; j_gene: TRBJ1-1; d_gene: TRBD1; v_gene: TRBV29-1; CDR3nt: TGCAGCGCAACAGGGGCGCCCACTGAAGCTTTCTTT; CDR3aa: CSATGAPTEAFF
abundance: -; j_gene: TRBJ1-2; d_gene: -; v_gene: TRBV19; CDR3nt: TGTGCCAGTAGTCCGCTGGGCTCCTATGGCTACACCTTC; CDR3aa: CASSPLGSYGYTF
abundance: -; j_gene: TRBJ1-1; d_gene: -; v_gene: TRBV7-9; CDR3nt: TGTGCCCTTTCCCCGGGAGGTGTAGCTTTCTTT; CDR3aa: CALSPGGVAFF
abundance: -; j_gene: TRBJ1-5; d_gene: -; v_gene: TRBV10-3; CDR3nt: TGTGCCATCAGTGAGGGCCCTACGGAGAATCAGCCCCAGCATTTT; CDR3aa: CAISEGPTENQPQHF
abundance: -; j_gene: TRBJ2-7; d_gene: TRBD2; v_gene: TRBV27; CDR3nt: TGTGCCAGCGGGACTAGCGGGAAGCACGAGCAGTACTTC; CDR3aa: CASGTSGKHEQYF
abundance: few; j_gene: TRBJ1-2; d_gene: -; v_gene: TRBV7-2; CDR3nt: TGTGCCAGCAGCTTGTACCAGGGAGCTAACTATGGCTACACCTTC; CDR3aa: CASSLYQGANYGYTF
abundance: -; j_gene: TRBJ1-5; d_gene: TRBD1; v_gene: TRBV19; CDR3nt: TGTGCCAGTAGATCCCGACAGGGGGCTGACAATCAGCCCCAGCATTTT; CDR3aa: CASRSRQGADNQPQHF
abundance: -; j_gene: TRBJ2-3; d_gene: TRBD2; v_gene: TRBV7-9; CDR3nt: TGTGCCAGCAGCGACACTAGCGGGAGGGCCCCCCAAATCACAGATACGCAGTATTTT; CDR3aa: CASSDTSGRAPQITDTQYF
abundance: -; j_gene: TRBJ1-5; d_gene: -; v_gene: TRBV3-1/TRBV3-2; CDR3nt: TGTGCCAGCAGCCTAGGACTCCTTGATCAGCCCCAGCATTTT; CDR3aa: CASSLGLLDQPQHF
abundance: -; j_gene: TRBJ2-5; d_gene: -; v_gene: TRBV14; CDR3nt: TGTGCCAGCAGCCAAGATAGGCAGTGGGGGACCCAGTACTTC; CDR3aa: CASSQDRQWGTQYF
abundance: -; j_gene: TRBJ1-6; d_gene: -; v_gene: TRBV19; CDR3nt: TGTGCCAGTAGTATATGGTCTGCTAATTCACCCCTCCACTTT; CDR3aa: CASSIWSANSPLHF
abundance: -; j_gene: TRBJ2-3; d_gene: -; v_gene: TRBV5-1; CDR3nt: TGCGCCAGCAGCCCTGGACAGCCGAGCACAGATACGCAGTATTTT; CDR3aa: CASSPGQPSTDTQYF
abundance: -; j_gene: TRBJ2-1; d_gene: -; v_gene: TRBV7-3; CDR3nt: TGTGCCAGCAGCTTAAGGCCTCGGTCGGTAGGCTCCTACAATGAGCAGTTCTTC; CDR3aa: CASSLRPRSVGSYNEQFF
abundance: -; j_gene: TRBJ2-1; d_gene: -; v_gene: TRBV7-9; CDR3nt: TGTGCCAGCAGCCGCGCTAGGTACAATGAGCAGTTCTTC; CDR3aa: CASSRARYNEQFF
abundance: -; j_gene: TRBJ2-1; d_gene: -; v_gene: TRBV18; CDR3nt: TGTGCCAGCTCACCATTCCAGGGGAGAGATGGAAGCGATTCCTACAATGAGCAGTTCTTC; CDR3aa: CASSPFQGRDGSDSYNEQFF
abundance: -; j_gene: TRBJ1-5; d_gene: -; v_gene: TRBV9; CDR3nt: TGTGCCAGCAGCGACGGGACGGGCAATCAGCCCCAGCATTTT; CDR3aa: CASSDGTGNQPQHF
abundance: -; j_gene: TRBJ2-5; d_gene: TRBD2; v_gene: TRBV7-9; CDR3nt: TGTGCCAGCAGCTTAGAGCTAGCGGGAGTTGAGACCCAGTACTTC; CDR3aa: CASSLELAGVETQYF
abundance: -; j_gene: TRBJ2-5; d_gene: TRBD2; v_gene: TRBV7-9; CDR3nt: TGTGCCAGCAGCTTAGTACCGGGACTAGTCCAGTACTTC; CDR3aa: CASSLVPGLVQYF
abundance: -; j_gene: TRBJ2-7; d_gene: TRBD1; v_gene: TRBV7-6; CDR3nt: TGTGCCAGCAGCCTAGGGGACAGCTCCTACGAGCAGTACTTC; CDR3aa: CASSLGDSSYEQYF
abundance: few; j_gene: TRBJ1-2; d_gene: -; v_gene: TRBV12-3/TRBV12-4; CDR3nt: TGTGCCAGCAGCTCATCCAAGGGCTATGGCTACACCTTC; CDR3aa: CASSSSKGYGYTF
abundance: once; j_gene: TRBJ1-1; d_gene: TRBD1; v_gene: TRBV2; CDR3nt: TGTGCCAGCATGTCACAAGGACAGGGGGAGGCTTTCTTT; CDR3aa: CASMSQGQGEAFF
abundance: once; j_gene: TRBJ2-1; d_gene: TRBD2; v_gene: TRBV7-3; CDR3nt: TGTGCCAGCAGCCCAAACCCGGGAGGTGAGCAGTTCTTC; CDR3aa: CASSPNPGGEQFF
abundance: -; j_gene: TRBJ2-2; d_gene: TRBD2; v_gene: TRBV11-3; CDR3nt: TGTGCCAGCAGCTTACTAGCGGGAAGTATCGGGGAGCTGTTTTTT; CDR3aa: CASSLLAGSIGELFF
abundance: once; j_gene: TRBJ1-1; d_gene: -; v_gene: TRBV2; CDR3nt: TGTGCCAGCAGTCCCCGGACAGAGGCCACTGAAGCTTTCTTT; CDR3aa: CASSPRTEATEAFF
abundance: -; j_gene: TRBJ1-1; d_gene: TRBD1; v_gene: TRBV19; CDR3nt: TGTGCCAGTAGTTCGACAGGGTGGAACACTGAAGCTTTCTTT; CDR3aa: CASSSTGWNTEAFF
abundance: few; j_gene: TRBJ1-2; d_gene: -; v_gene: TRBV6-5; CDR3nt: TGTGCCAGCAGTTACTCCAGGGCCACCAACTATGGCTACACCTTC; CDR3aa: CASSYSRATNYGYTF
abundance: -; j_gene: TRBJ2-5; d_gene: -; v_gene: TRBV7-9; CDR3nt: TGTGCCAGCGACACAGTCAGTCAAGAGACCCAGTACTTC; CDR3aa: CASDTVSQETQYF
abundance: -; j_gene: TRBJ2-2; d_gene: -; v_gene: TRBV5-4; CDR3nt: TGTGCCAGCCGGTCTAACGCCCAGAACACCGGGGAGCTGTTTTTT; CDR3aa: CASRSNAQNTGELFF
abundance: -; j_gene: TRBJ1-4; d_gene: -; v_gene: TRBV28; CDR3nt: TGTGCCAGCAGTTTCGGGGCAGCAACTAATGAAAAACTGTTTTTT; CDR3aa: CASSFGAATNEKLFF
abundance: -; j_gene: TRBJ2-2; d_gene: -; v_gene: TRBV4-3; CDR3nt: TGCGCCAGCAGCCAAGGGGGGCTAGGTGAGAACACCGGGGAGCTGTTTTTT; CDR3aa: CASSQGGLGENTGELFF
abundance: -; j_gene: TRBJ2-1; d_gene: -; v_gene: TRBV28; CDR3nt: TGTGCCAGCAGTTTATGGGCAGGTAACAATGAGCAGTTCTTC; CDR3aa: CASSLWAGNNEQFF
abundance: -; j_gene: TRBJ1-2; d_gene: -; v_gene: TRBV28; CDR3nt: TGTGCCAGCAGTTTAGGGTACCCCTATGGCTACACCTTC; CDR3aa: CASSLGYPYGYTF
abundance: -; j_gene: TRBJ1-1; d_gene: -; v_gene: TRBV30; CDR3nt: TGTGCCTGGAGTATTGGTGGGGCTGAAGCTTTCTTT; CDR3aa: CAWSIGGAEAFF
abundance: -; j_gene: TRBJ2-1; d_gene: -; v_gene: TRBV19; CDR3nt: TGTGCCAGTAGTGTCAGCTTTCCAAGTGAGCAGTTCTTC; CDR3aa: CASSVSFPSEQFF
abundance: -; j_gene: TRBJ2-1; d_gene: TRBD2; v_gene: TRBV5-4; CDR3nt: TGTGCCAGCAGCTGGGGGGGGACTACCTACAATGAGCAGTTCTTC; CDR3aa: CASSWGGTTYNEQFF
abundance: once; j_gene: TRBJ2-7; d_gene: -; v_gene: TRBV28; CDR3nt: TGTGCCAGCCGGGGACGATTCACCTACGAGCAGTACTTC; CDR3aa: CASRGRFTYEQYF
abundance: -; j_gene: TRBJ2-5; d_gene: -; v_gene: TRBV5-4; CDR3nt: TGTGCCAGCAGCTTGGTCCGAGGGAGGAGAGAGACCCAGTACTTC; CDR3aa: CASSLVRGRRETQYF
abundance: -; j_gene: TRBJ2-1; d_gene: TRBD2; v_gene: TRBV6-6; CDR3nt: TGTGCCAGCAGTAGACTAGCGGGAGGCGTGGGCAATGAGCAGTTCTTC; CDR3aa: CASSRLAGGVGNEQFF
abundance: -; j_gene: TRBJ2-7; d_gene: -; v_gene: TRBV5-6; CDR3nt: TGTGCCAGCAGCTTGGGGCCGGACGCTTGGTGGGAGCAGTACTTC; CDR3aa: CASSLGPDAWWEQYF
abundance: -; j_gene: TRBJ2-7; d_gene: -; v_gene: TRBV28; CDR3nt: TGTGCCAGCAGGGGGAGCCCGTACGAGCAGTACTTC; CDR3aa: CASRGSPYEQYF
abundance: -; j_gene: TRBJ2-7; d_gene: -; v_gene: TRBV27; CDR3nt: TGTGCCAGCTCGGTCCAGCGCACCGCATACGAGCAGTACTTC; CDR3aa: CASSVQRTAYEQYF
abundance: -; j_gene: TRBJ2-3; d_gene: TRBD2; v_gene: TRBV2; CDR3nt: TGTGCCAGCAGTGGGGTCGGTAGCGGGAGGGTATCAACAGATACGCAGTATTTT; CDR3aa: CASSGVGSGRVSTDTQYF
abundance: -; j_gene: TRBJ2-3; d_gene: -; v_gene: TRBV14; CDR3nt: TGTGCCAGCAGCCAAGTTAGAAGCACAGATACGCAGTATTTT; CDR3aa: CASSQVRSTDTQYF
abundance: -; j_gene: TRBJ1-3; d_gene: -; v_gene: TRBV9; CDR3nt: TGTGCCAGCAGCGTAGATCCCCCACAGAGCCCTGGAAACACCATATATTTT; CDR3aa: CASSVDPPQSPGNTIYF
abundance: few; j_gene: TRBJ2-2; d_gene: TRBD2; v_gene: TRBV25-1; CDR3nt: TGTGCCAGCAGTGAAACTAGCGGGAACGGCGGGGAGCTGTTTTTT; CDR3aa: CASSETSGNGGELFF
abundance: -; j_gene: TRBJ1-2; d_gene: -; v_gene: TRBV28; CDR3nt: TGTGCCAGCAGTTCGACCCTCCCAGAGGGACCTAACTATGGCTACACCTTC; CDR3aa: CASSSTLPEGPNYGYTF
abundance: -; j_gene: TRBJ2-5; d_gene: TRBD2; v_gene: TRBV7-9; CDR3nt: TGTGCCAGCAGCTTTCGGTTTGGACTAGCGGCGGGCGGAGAGACCCAGTACTTC; CDR3aa: CASSFRFGLAAGGETQYF
abundance: -; j_gene: TRBJ1-2; d_gene: -; v_gene: TRBV3-1/TRBV3-2; CDR3nt: TGTGCCAGCAGCCAGGTGGGGGACTATGGCTACACCTTC; CDR3aa: CASSQVGDYGYTF
abundance: -; j_gene: TRBJ2-3; d_gene: -; v_gene: TRBV5-4; CDR3nt: TGTGCCAGCAGCGGAGGACACGGGACTGGCACAGATACGCAGTATTTT; CDR3aa: CASSGGHGTGTDTQYF